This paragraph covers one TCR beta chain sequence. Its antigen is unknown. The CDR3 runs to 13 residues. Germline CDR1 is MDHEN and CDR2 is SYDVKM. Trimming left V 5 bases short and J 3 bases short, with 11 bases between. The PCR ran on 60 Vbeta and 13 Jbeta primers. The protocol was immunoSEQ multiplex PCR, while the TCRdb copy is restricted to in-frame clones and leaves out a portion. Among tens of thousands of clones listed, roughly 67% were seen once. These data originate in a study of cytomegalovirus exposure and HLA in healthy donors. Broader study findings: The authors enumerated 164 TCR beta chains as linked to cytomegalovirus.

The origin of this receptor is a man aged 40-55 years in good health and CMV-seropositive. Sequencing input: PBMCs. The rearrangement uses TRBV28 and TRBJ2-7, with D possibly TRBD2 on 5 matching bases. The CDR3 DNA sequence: TGTGCCAGCAGTACGAGCGGCTTCTACGAGCAGTACTTC. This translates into CASSTSGFYEQYF.